One sample yielded the 9 T cell receptor beta chains listed below, sequenced in a study of blood T cell repertoires in COVID-19. The table came from immunoSEQ multiplex PCR; TCRdb's copy has only in-frame clones and leaves some out. The table includes 370,000 or so clones, 80% to 90% detected once. What was sequenced was PBMCs or T cells enriched from blood (not recorded which). The receptors were sampled from a man aged 30 to 39 who had recovered from COVID-19.

V usage is TRBV7-3 and J usage is TRBJ2-1, with D possibly being TRBD2 (7 bases). Germline V gene sequence: CDR1 SGHTA, CDR2 FQGTGA. The CDR3 runs to 15 residues. Trimming removed 4 bases from V and 0 bases from J, with 10 bases in between. CDR3 DNA sequence: TGTGCCAGCAGCTCCGGGGGGCGCTCCTACAATGAGCAGTTCTTC. Residues: CASSSGGRSYNEQFF.

J is TRBJ2-1 and V is TRBV7-9; D gene ambiguous. Germline CDR1 and CDR2: SEHNR and FQNEAQ (reference sequence). V gave up 0 bases and J gave up 5 bases, with 5 bases separating them. CDR3 size: 13 residues. CDR3 in DNA: TGTGCCAGCAGCTTAGCCGGAGACAATGAGCAGTTCTTC. It is translated as CASSLAGDNEQFF. The variable domain in full, completed from reference TRBV7-9 and TRBJ2-1, reads DTGVSQNPRHKITKRGQNVTFRCDPISEHNRLYWYRQTLGQGPEFLTYFQNEAQLEKSRLLSDRFSAERPKGSFSTLEIQRTEQGDSAMYLCASSLAGDNEQFFGPGTRLTVL.

There are many counts of this clone. The chain joins TRBV2 to TRBJ1-1; 8 nucleotides line up with TRBD1. The CDR3 loop spans 12 amino acids. Germline CDR1 is SNHLY and CDR2 is FYNNEI. After removal of 8 bases from V and 7 bases from J, the junction contained 6 bases not matched to a gene. DNA of the CDR3: TGTGCCAGCTCGGACAGGGACGGTGAAGCTTTCTTT. Its protein product is CASSDRDGEAFF.

This clone was seen only once. CDR3 sequence: CASSRDSTYSPLHF. The CDR3 coding sequence is TGTGCCAGCAGCCGTGACAGTACCTATTCACCCCTCCACTTT. This rearrangement joins TRBV7-2 to TRBJ1-6; D may be TRBD1 (5 bases). V lost 5 bases and J 8 bases, leaving 13 bases between the germline ends. CDR3 size: 14 residues. Germline V lookup: CDR1 SGHTA, CDR2 FQGNSA.

This clone showed up just once. The rearrangement links TRBV7-2 to TRBJ1-1; D possibly corresponds to TRBD1 (6 bases). The CDR3 contains 16 residues. The germline V gene has CDR1 SGHTA and CDR2 FQGNSA. V lost 1 base and J lost 4, with 16 bases in between. The CDR3 region is CASSLGGQRPVTEAFF. For the CDR3, the DNA is TGTGCCAGCAGCTTAGGAGGACAGAGGCCAGTCACTGAAGCTTTCTTT. Drawing the rest from reference TRBV7-2 and TRBJ1-1, the complete variable domain is GAGVSQSPSNKVTEKGKDVELRCDPISGHTALYWYRQSLGQGLEFLIYFQGNSAPDKSGLPSDRFSAERTGGSVSTLTIQRTQQEDSAVYLCASSLGGQRPVTEAFFGQGTRLTVV.

The V gene is TRBV7-8, the J gene TRBJ1-5; D is possibly TRBD1 (5 bases). CDR3 size: 12 residues. Per the germline V gene, CDR1 is SGHVS and CDR2 is FQNEAQ. Trimming took 7 bases from V and 9 from J, leaving 13 bases between them. The CDR3 bases are TGTGCCAGCACCACACCGGGGGGGCCCCAGCATTTT. As protein: CASTTPGGPQHF.

The chain carries TRBV10-2 and TRBJ1-5; D is uncertain. Per germline, CDR1 WSHSY and CDR2 SAAADI. V was shortened by 4 bases and J by 0 bases, with 7 bases between the two germline ends. The CDR3 runs to 14 residues. The CDR3 reads CASSATASNQPQHF. The CDR3 coding sequence is TGCGCCAGCAGTGCTACAGCTAGCAATCAGCCCCAGCATTTT.

V usage is TRBV4-2 and J usage is TRBJ2-3; TRBD2 might be the D (5 bases). CDR3 length equals 16 residues. The germline V gene encodes CDR1 LGHNA and CDR2 YNFKEQ. The V end lost 1 base, the J end lost 1 base, and 12 bases lay between the germline ends. As DNA, the CDR3 is TGTGCCAGCAGCCAAGGAGGGAGCACCGGCACAGATACGCAGTATTTT. Encoded protein: CASSQGGSTGTDTQYF.

This rearrangement joins TRBV7-2 to TRBJ1-5, with D unclear. Germline V gene sequence: CDR1 SGHTA, CDR2 FQGNSA. Trimming stripped 5 bases from V and 3 bases from J, with 14 bases between. The CDR3 is made up of 15 amino acids. CDR3 amino acids: CASSKREGVNQPQHF. CDR3 bases: TGTGCCAGCAGCAAACGTGAGGGAGTCAATCAGCCCCAGCATTTT.